What follows is one T cell receptor beta chain and its context. The antigen remains unidentified. Conventional CD4+ T cells were sorted from blood as CD25-low CD127-high cells. Profiling relied on immunoSEQ multiplex PCR, and the TCRdb table lists in-frame clones only, not all of them. The sample lists tens of thousands of clones; 95% to 96% were seen once. The data were taken from a study of regulatory and conventional T cells in RAG deficiency. CDR1 SGHAT and CDR2 FQNNGV come from the germline V gene. The CDR3 sequence is 17 residues long. Losses at the gene ends were 4 bases for V and 3 bases for J; bases not matched to a gene: 7. Findings of the study overall: Shorter CDR3s in all patient subsets; >75% Treg-Tconv overlap in Omenn. In Omenn syndrome, sorted "Tregs" may be peripherally activated cells.

The same sample was also used in a study of regulatory T cells. That paper notes: Amplification used 52 TRBV primers and 13 TRBJ primers.

This receptor was identified in a human donor in good health. The source material was CD25- CD4+ T cells sorted from blood. The V and J genes are TRBV11-2 and TRBJ2-5; 14 positions agree with TRBD2. The CDR3 protein is CASSSMTSGRVKETQYF. The CDR3 DNA is TGTGCCAGCAGCTCGATGACTAGCGGGAGGGTAAAAGAGACCCAGTACTTC.